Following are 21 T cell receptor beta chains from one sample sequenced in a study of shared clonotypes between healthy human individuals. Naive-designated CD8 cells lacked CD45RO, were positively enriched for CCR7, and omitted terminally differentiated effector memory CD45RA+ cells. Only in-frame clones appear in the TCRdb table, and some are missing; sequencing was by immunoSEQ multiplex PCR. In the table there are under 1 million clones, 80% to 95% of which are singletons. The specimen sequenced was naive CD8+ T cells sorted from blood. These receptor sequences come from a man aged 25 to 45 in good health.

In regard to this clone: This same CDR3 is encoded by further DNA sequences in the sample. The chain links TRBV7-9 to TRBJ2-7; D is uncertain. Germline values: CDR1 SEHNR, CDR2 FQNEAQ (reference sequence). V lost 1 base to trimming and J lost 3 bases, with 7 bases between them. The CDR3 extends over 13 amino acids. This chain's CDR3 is CASSLGGFYEQYF. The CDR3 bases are TGTGCCAGCAGCTTAGGGGGATTCTACGAGCAGTACTTC.

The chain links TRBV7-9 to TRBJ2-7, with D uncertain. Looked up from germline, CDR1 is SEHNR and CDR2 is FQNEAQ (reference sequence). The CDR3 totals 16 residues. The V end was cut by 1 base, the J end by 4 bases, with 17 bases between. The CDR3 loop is CASSLDLGTVAYEQYF. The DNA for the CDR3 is TGTGCCAGCAGCTTAGATCTCGGCACAGTAGCTTACGAGCAGTACTTC.

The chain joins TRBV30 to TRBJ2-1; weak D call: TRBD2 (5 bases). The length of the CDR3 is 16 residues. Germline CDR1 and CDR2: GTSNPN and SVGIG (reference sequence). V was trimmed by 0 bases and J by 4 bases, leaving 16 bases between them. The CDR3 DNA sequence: TGTGCCTGGAGTGTAGATGAATTGAGGGAGTACAATGAGCAGTTCTTC. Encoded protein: CAWSVDELREYNEQFF.

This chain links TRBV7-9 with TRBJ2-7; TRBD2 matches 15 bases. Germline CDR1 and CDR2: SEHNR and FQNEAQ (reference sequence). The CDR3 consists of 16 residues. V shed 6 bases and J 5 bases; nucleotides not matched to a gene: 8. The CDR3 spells CASSERTSGRENEQYF. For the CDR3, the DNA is TGTGCCAGCAGTGAGAGGACTAGCGGGAGGGAAAACGAGCAGTACTTC.

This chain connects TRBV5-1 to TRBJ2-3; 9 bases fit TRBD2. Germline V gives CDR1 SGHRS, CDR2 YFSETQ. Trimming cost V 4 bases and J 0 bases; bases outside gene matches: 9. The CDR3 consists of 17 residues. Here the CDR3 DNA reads TGCGCCAGCAGCACCCCCTTAGCGGGGGATAGCACAGATACGCAGTATTTT. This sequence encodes CASSTPLAGDSTDTQYF.

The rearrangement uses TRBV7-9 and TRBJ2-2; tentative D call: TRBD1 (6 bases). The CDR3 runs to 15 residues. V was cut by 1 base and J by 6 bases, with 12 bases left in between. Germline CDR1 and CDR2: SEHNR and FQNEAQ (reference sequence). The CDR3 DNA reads TGTGCCAGCAGCTTAGACAGGGTCGCCCCCGGGGAGCTGTTTTTT. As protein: CASSLDRVAPGELFF.

The CDR3: CASSGTRLFDEKLFF. Written as DNA, the CDR3 is TGTGCCAGCAGTGGGACTCGTTTGTTTGATGAAAAACTGTTTTTT. The rearrangement links TRBV2 to TRBJ1-4; unclear D gene. V shed 4 bases and J shed 6 bases, with 15 bases lying between them. The germline V gene has CDR1 SNHLY and CDR2 FYNNEI. CDR3 length: 15 amino acids.

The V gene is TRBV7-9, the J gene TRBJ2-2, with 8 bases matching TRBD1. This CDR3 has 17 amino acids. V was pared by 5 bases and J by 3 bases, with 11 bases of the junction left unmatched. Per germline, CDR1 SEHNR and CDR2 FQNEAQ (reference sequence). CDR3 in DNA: TGTGCCAGCAGCCTTCCGTCGACAGGGGCCGACACCGGGGAGCTGTTTTTT. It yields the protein CASSLPSTGADTGELFF.

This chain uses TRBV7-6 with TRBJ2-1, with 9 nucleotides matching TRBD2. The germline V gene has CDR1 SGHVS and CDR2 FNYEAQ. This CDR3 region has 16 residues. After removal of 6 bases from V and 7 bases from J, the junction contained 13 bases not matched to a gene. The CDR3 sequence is CASSKTSGRARNEQFF. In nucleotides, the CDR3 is TGTGCCAGCAGTAAGACTAGCGGCCGCGCCCGGAATGAGCAGTTCTTC.

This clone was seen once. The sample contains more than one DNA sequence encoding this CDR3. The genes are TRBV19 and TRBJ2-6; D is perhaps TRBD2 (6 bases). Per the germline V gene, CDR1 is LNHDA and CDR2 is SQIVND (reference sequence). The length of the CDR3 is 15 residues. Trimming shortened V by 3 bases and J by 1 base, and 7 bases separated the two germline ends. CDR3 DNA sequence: TGTGCCAGTAGTATTGGAGGGTCTGGGGCCAACGTCCTGACTTTC. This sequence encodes CASSIGGSGANVLTF.

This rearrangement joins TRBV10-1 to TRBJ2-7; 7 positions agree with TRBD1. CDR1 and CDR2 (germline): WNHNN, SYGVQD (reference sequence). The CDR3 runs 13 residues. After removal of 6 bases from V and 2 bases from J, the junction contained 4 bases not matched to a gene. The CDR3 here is CASSEGQTYEQYF. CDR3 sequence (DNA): TGCGCCAGCAGCGAGGGACAGACCTACGAGCAGTACTTC.

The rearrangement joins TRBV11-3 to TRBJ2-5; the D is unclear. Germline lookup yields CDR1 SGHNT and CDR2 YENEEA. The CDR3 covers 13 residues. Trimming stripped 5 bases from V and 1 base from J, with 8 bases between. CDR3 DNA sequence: TGTGCCAGCAGCGCATATACCCAAGAGACCCAGTACTTC. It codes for CASSAYTQETQYF.

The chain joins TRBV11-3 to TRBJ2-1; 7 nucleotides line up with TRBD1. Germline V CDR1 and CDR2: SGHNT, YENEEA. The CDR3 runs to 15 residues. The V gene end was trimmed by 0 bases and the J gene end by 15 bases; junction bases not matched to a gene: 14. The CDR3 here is CASSLEGRQGTSLFF. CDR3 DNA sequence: TGTGCCAGCAGCTTAGAGGGGCGACAGGGTACGAGCCTGTTCTTC.

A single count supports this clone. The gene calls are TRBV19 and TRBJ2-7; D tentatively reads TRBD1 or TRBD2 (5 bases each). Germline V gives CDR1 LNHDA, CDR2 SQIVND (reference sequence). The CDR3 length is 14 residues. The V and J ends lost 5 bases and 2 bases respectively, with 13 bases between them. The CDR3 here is CASSAGTAPYEQYF. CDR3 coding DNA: TGTGCCAGTAGTGCCGGGACGGCCCCCTACGAGCAGTACTTC.

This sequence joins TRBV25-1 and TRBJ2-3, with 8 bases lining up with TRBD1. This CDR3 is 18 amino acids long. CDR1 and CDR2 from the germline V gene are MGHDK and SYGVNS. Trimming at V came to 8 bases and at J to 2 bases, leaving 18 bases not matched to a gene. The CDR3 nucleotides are TGTGCCAGCGGGGGACAGGAAGAGGCTAGACCGTCCACAGATACGCAGTATTTT. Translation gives CASGGQEEARPSTDTQYF.

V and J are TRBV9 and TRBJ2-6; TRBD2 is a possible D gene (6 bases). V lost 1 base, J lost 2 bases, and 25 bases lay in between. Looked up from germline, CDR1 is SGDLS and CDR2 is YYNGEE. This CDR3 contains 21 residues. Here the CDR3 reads CASSVTGVAARLSPGANVLTF. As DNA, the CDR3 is TGTGCCAGCAGCGTAACGGGGGTTGCTGCCAGGCTTTCTCCTGGGGCCAACGTCCTGACTTTC.

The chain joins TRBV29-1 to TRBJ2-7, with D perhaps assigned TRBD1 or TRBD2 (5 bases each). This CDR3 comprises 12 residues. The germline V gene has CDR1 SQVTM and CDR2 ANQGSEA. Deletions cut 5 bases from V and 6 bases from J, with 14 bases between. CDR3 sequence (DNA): TGCAGCGTTATTATGTTGGGGGTCGAGCAGTACTTC. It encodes CSVIMLGVEQYF.

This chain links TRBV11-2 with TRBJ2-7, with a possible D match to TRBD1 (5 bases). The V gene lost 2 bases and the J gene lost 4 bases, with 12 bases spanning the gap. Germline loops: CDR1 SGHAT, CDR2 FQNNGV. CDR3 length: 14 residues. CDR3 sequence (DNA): TGTGCCAGCAGCTTACTACAGGCTTCTTACGAGCAGTACTTC. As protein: CASSLLQASYEQYF.

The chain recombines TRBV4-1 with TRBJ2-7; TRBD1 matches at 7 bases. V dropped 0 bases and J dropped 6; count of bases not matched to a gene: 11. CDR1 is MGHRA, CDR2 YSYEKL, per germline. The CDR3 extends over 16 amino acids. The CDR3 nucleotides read TGCGCCAGCAGCCAAGAAACGGGGACAGTGAATTCCGAGCAGTACTTC. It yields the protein CASSQETGTVNSEQYF.

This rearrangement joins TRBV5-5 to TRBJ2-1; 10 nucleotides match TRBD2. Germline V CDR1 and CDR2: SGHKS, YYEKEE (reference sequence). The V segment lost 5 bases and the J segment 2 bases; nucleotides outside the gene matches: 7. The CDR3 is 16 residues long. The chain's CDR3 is CASRLDLAGAYNEQFF. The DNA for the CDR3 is TGTGCCAGCAGGTTAGACCTAGCGGGAGCCTACAATGAGCAGTTCTTC.

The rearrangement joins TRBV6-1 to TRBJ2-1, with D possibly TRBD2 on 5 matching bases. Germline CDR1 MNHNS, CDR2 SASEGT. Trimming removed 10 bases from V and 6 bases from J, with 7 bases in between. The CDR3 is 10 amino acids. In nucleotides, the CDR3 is TGTGCCAACGGAGGCAATGAGCAGTTCTTC. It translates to CANGGNEQFF.